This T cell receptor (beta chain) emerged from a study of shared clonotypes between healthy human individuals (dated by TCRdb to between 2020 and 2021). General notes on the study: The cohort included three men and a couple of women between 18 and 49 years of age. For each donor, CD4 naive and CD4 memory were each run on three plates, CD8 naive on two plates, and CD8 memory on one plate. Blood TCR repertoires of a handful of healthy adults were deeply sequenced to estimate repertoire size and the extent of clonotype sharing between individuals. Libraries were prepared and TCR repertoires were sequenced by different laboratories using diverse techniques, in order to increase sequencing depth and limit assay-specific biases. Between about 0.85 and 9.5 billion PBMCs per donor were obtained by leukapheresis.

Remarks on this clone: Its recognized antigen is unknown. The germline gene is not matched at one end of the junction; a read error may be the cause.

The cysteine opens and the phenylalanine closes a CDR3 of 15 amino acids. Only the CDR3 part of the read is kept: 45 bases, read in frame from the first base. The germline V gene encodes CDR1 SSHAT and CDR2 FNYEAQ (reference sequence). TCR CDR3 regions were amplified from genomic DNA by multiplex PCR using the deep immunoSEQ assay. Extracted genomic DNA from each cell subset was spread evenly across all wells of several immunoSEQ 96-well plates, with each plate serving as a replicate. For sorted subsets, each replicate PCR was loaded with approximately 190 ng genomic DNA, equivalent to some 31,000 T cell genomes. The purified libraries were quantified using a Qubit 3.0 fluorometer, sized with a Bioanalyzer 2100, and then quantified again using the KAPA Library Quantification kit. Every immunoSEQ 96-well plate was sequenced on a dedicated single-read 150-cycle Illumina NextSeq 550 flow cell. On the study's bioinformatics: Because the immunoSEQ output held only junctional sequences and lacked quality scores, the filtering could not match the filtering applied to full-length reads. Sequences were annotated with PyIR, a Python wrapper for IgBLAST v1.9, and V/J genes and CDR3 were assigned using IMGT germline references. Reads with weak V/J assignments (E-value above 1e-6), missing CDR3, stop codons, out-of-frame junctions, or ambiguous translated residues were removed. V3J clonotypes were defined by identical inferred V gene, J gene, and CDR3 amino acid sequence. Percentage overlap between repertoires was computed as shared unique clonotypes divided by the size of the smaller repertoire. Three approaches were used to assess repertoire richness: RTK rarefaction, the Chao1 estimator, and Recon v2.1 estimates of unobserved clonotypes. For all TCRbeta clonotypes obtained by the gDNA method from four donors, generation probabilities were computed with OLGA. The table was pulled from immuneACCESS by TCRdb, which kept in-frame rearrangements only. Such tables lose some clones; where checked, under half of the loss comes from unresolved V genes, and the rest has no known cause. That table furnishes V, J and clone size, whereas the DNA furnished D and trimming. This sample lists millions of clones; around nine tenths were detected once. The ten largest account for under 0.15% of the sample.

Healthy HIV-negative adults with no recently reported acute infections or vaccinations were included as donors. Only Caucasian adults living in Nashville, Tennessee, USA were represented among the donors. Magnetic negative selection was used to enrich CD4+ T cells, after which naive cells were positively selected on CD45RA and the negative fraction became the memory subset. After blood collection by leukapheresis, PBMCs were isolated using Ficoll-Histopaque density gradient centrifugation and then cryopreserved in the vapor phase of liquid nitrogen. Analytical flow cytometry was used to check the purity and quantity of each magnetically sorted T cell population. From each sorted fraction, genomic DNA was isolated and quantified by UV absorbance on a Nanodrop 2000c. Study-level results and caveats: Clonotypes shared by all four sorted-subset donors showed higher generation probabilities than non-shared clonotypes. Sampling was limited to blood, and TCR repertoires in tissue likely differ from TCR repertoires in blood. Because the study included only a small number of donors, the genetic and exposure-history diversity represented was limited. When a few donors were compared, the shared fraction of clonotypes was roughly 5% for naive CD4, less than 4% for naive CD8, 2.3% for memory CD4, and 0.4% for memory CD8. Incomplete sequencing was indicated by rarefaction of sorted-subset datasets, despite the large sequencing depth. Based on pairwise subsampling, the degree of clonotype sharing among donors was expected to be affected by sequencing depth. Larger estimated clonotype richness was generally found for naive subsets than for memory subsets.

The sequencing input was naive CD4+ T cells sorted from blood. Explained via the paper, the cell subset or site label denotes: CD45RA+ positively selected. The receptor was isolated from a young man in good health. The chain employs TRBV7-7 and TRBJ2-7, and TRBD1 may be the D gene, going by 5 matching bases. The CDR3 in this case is CASSSGPDRVNEQYF. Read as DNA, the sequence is TGTGCTAGCAGCTCTGGCCCAGACAGAGTCAACGAGCAGTACTTC.